A single sample is the source of the 2 T cell receptor beta chains below, sequenced in a study of blood T cells in healthy people across ages. PCR was performed a second time for about 7 to 12 cycles using a sample-barcoded 5' primer and a J-beta primer mix. TCRdb recomputed calls from the 5' RACE reads with MiXCR, one row per CDR3 protein. The sample lists about 290,000 distinct CDR3 sequences, 25% to 30% seen once, with approximately 29% in the top ten. Sequencing used blood. Receptors originate from a woman in her 70s in good health.

The gene calls are TRBV5-1 and TRBJ2-5, with D possibly being TRBD1 or TRBD2 (5 bases each). The CDR3 totals 15 residues. Per the germline V gene, CDR1 is SGHRS and CDR2 is YFSETQ. The germline V and J ends were trimmed by 1 base and 3 bases, with 13 bases remaining between them. CDR3 DNA: TGCGCCAGCAGCTTGAAGGGGACCGCTGAAGAGACCCAGTACTTC. Amino acids: CASSLKGTAEETQYF. Full variable domain (rest looked up from reference TRBV5-1 and TRBJ2-5): KAGVTQTPRYLIKTRGQQVTLSCSPISGHRSVSWYQQTPGQGLQFLFEYFSETQRNKGNFPGRFSGRQFSNSRSEMNVSTLELGDSALYLCASSLKGTAEETQYFGPGTRLLVL.

This clonotype was counted between two and nine times. The CDR3 DNA is TGTGCCAGCGGGGGACAGGGAACGGGTCAGCCCCAGCATTTT. Protein product: CASGGQGTGQPQHF. V gene TRBV6-2 or TRBV6-3 combines with J gene TRBJ1-5, with TRBD1 matching 9 bases. The germline V gene encodes CDR1 MNHEY and CDR2 SVGEGT. V lost 8 bases to trimming and J lost 6 bases; unmatched junction nucleotides: 8. The CDR3 length is 14 residues.